This entry lists 23 T cell receptor beta chains sequenced from one sample in a study of cytomegalovirus exposure and HLA in healthy donors. The table came from immunoSEQ multiplex PCR; TCRdb's copy has only in-frame clones and leaves some out. Of around 300,000 clones in the sample, 65% to 90% were seen once. Input material: PBMCs. All receptors come from a woman between 18 and 29 years old in good health and CMV-seronegative.

The CDR3 loop is CASSPRDSNAHEQYF. CDR3 DNA sequence: TGTGCCAGCTCACCGAGAGACAGTAACGCCCACGAGCAGTACTTC. The chain links TRBV18 to TRBJ2-7; TRBD1 might be the D (5 bases). This CDR3 is built from 15 residues. Per germline, CDR1 KGHSH and CDR2 LQKENI. The V end was cut by 3 bases, the J end by 5 bases, with 17 bases between.

This chain joins TRBV29-1 and TRBJ1-2; 7 bases line up with TRBD1. The CDR3 length is 15 residues. The germline V gene encodes CDR1 SQVTM and CDR2 ANQGSEA. J gave up 4 bases and V 0 bases, and 8 bases lay outside the gene matches. In nucleotides, the CDR3 is TGCAGCGTTGAAGAAGGGACAGCAAGTAGCTATGGCTACACCTTC. Translation: CSVEEGTASSYGYTF.

The genes are TRBV7-8 and TRBJ1-1; the D gene is possibly TRBD1 (5 bases). Per germline, CDR1 SGHVS and CDR2 FQNEAQ. V gave up 5 bases and J gave up 2 bases, with 12 bases separating them. This CDR3 spans 14 amino acids. The CDR3: CASSTTESNTEAFF. CDR3 DNA: TGTGCCAGCAGCACGACAGAGTCAAACACTGAAGCTTTCTTT.

The chain couples TRBV19 to TRBJ2-7, with TRBD2 identical over 9 bases. The CDR3 consists of 18 residues. V shed 3 bases and J 2 bases; nucleotides not matched to a gene: 14. In germline, CDR1 is LNHDA, CDR2 SQIVND (reference sequence). The CDR3 DNA follows: TGTGCCAGTAGTATTGGTTTGGTTTGGCGGGAGGGCACCTACGAGCAGTACTTC. Translating gives CASSIGLVWREGTYEQYF.

The rearrangement uses TRBV4-1 and TRBJ1-2, with D perhaps TRBD1 (5 bases). From germline, CDR1 is MGHRA and CDR2 YSYEKL. The length of the CDR3 is 15 residues. Trimming removed 0 bases at V and 0 bases at J, with 8 bases between. The CDR3 sequence is CASSQEGRANYGYTF. As DNA, the CDR3 is TGCGCCAGCAGCCAAGAAGGCAGGGCTAACTATGGCTACACCTTC.

In the case of this clone: An end of the junction does not agree with germline; a read error may underlie this. V usage is TRBV27 and J usage is TRBJ1-1; weak D call: TRBD1 (6 bases). The germline V gene encodes CDR1 MNHEY and CDR2 SMNVEV (reference sequence). There are 13 residues in the CDR3. CDR3 bases: TGTGTCAGCAGGAATACAGGGTTAGGTGAAGCTTTCTTT. This codes for CVSRNTGLGEAFF.

The chain joins TRBV29-1 to TRBJ1-2; 9 nucleotides match TRBD1. The length of the CDR3 is 13 residues. The germline V gene encodes CDR1 SQVTM and CDR2 ANQGSEA. Losses at the gene ends were 6 bases for V and 9 bases for J; bases not matched to a gene: 11. The CDR3 nucleotides read TGCAGCGTGCTAACAGGGGGCTTGGGGAGCTACACCTTC. It is translated as CSVLTGGLGSYTF.

This chain links TRBV29-1 with TRBJ2-7, with TRBD1 matching 7 bases. The germline gives CDR1 SQVTM, CDR2 ANQGSEA. After removal of 6 bases from V and 3 bases from J, the junction contained 8 bases not matched to a gene. The CDR3 is 13 amino acids. The CDR3 region is CSVAGTVSYEQYF. CDR3 DNA: TGCAGCGTAGCCGGGACAGTTAGCTACGAGCAGTACTTC.

The CDR3 sequence: CASNTAFWSPLHF. The CDR3 nucleotides read TGTGCCAGTAATACAGCTTTCTGGTCACCCCTCCACTTT. The gene calls are TRBV19 and TRBJ1-6; no clear D gene. Germline lookup yields CDR1 LNHDA and CDR2 SQIVND (reference sequence). This CDR3 region has 13 residues. The ends were cut back, 7 bases at V and 10 bases at J, with 14 bases in the middle. Full variable domain (outside the CDR3, taken from reference TRBV19 and TRBJ1-6): DGGITQSPKYLFRKEGQNVTLSCEQNLNHDAMYWYRQDPGQGLRLIYYSQIVNDFQKGDIAEGYSVSREKKESFPLTVTSAQKNPTAFYLCASNTAFWSPLHFGNGTRLTVT.

The rearrangement uses TRBV13 and TRBJ2-7; D perhaps matches TRBD1 (5 bases). The V and J ends lost 5 bases and 6 bases respectively, with 8 bases between them. The CDR3 runs 11 residues. Germline values: CDR1 PRHDT, CDR2 FYEKMQ (reference sequence). CDR3 nucleotides: TGTGCCAGCAGCGGGGCAGGCGAGCAGTACTTC. This translates into CASSGAGEQYF.

V and J are TRBV5-6 and TRBJ2-7; D might be TRBD1 (6 bases). V was shortened by 3 bases and J by 0 bases, with 13 bases between the two germline ends. The CDR3 loop spans 15 amino acids. From germline, CDR1 is SGHDT and CDR2 YYEEEE. CDR3 region: CASSSSGTFSYEQYF. CDR3 nucleotides: TGTGCCAGCAGCTCTTCCGGGACATTCTCCTACGAGCAGTACTTC.

This rearrangement joins TRBV19 to TRBJ2-7; D is possibly TRBD2 (6 bases). Germline V gene data show CDR1 as LNHDA and CDR2 as SQIVND (reference sequence). With 8 bases removed from V and 6 bases from J, the gap between germline ends came to 17 bases. The CDR3 consists of 13 residues. CDR3 sequence: CASRGRFLGEQYF. The CDR3 region has the DNA TGTGCCAGTCGTGGGAGGTTCTTGGGCGAGCAGTACTTC. The full variable domain, completed using reference TRBV19 and TRBJ2-7, is DGGITQSPKYLFRKEGQNVTLSCEQNLNHDAMYWYRQDPGQGLRLIYYSQIVNDFQKGDIAEGYSVSREKKESFPLTVTSAQKNPTAFYLCASRGRFLGEQYFGPGTRLTVT.

The chain links TRBV19 to TRBJ1-2; 8 nucleotides line up with TRBD1. Germline lookup yields CDR1 LNHDA and CDR2 SQIVND (reference sequence). This CDR3 is built from 14 residues. V was pared by 3 bases and J by 4 bases, with 4 bases of the junction left unmatched. The CDR3 sequence is CASSIQGAGYGYTF. The CDR3 region has the DNA TGTGCCAGTAGTATTCAGGGGGCAGGCTATGGCTACACCTTC.

The table lists this clone with a few counts. The CDR3 DNA reads TGTGCCAGCAGTTTTGACAGAAACTACGAGCAGTACTTC. As protein: CASSFDRNYEQYF. V gene TRBV28 combines with J gene TRBJ2-7; D perhaps matches TRBD1 (5 bases). CDR3 length: 13 residues. V gave up 3 bases and J gave up 3 bases, with 9 bases separating them. CDR1 is MDHEN, CDR2 SYDVKM, per germline.

V is TRBV19 and J is TRBJ1-5, with D possibly being TRBD1 (5 bases). The CDR3 has 17 residues. Germline-derived CDR1 and CDR2 are LNHDA and SQIVND (reference sequence). With 6 bases removed from V and 0 bases from J, the gap between germline ends came to 18 bases. CDR3 region: CASRLTDGTFSNQPQHF. The CDR3 DNA reads TGTGCCAGTAGGCTCACTGACGGGACTTTTAGCAATCAGCCCCAGCATTTT.

The chain joins TRBV9 to TRBJ2-5, with 13 bases lining up with TRBD2. There are 15 residues in the CDR3. The V gene's germline CDR1 is SGDLS and CDR2 YYNGEE. Losses at the gene ends were 2 bases for V and 4 bases for J; bases not matched to a gene: 2. CDR3 residues: CASSVGTSGTETQYF. In DNA form, the CDR3 reads TGTGCCAGCAGCGTGGGGACTAGCGGGACAGAGACCCAGTACTTC.

V is TRBV6-5 and J is TRBJ1-4, with no clear D. CDR1 is MNHEY and CDR2 is SVGAGI in the germline V gene. The V and J ends lost 5 bases and 8 bases respectively, with 15 bases between them. The CDR3 consists of 14 residues. The CDR3 DNA sequence: TGTGCCAGCAGTCGAGACCAACGAGGGGAAAAACTGTTTTTT. Translating it yields CASSRDQRGEKLFF.

The V call is TRBV5-1, the J call TRBJ2-2; perhaps TRBD2 as D (6 bases). V was pared by 4 bases and J by 4 bases, with 14 bases between. The CDR3 has 15 residues. Germline lookup yields CDR1 SGHRS and CDR2 YFSETQ. The DNA for the CDR3 is TGCGCCAGCAGCCTTCGGGGACTGCCCACCGGGGAGCTGTTTTTT. It specifies CASSLRGLPTGELFF.

V usage is TRBV6-1 and J usage is TRBJ1-2; 10 nucleotides line up with TRBD1. With 4 bases clipped from V and 2 bases from J, the junction kept 10 bases outside the gene matches. The CDR3 is 17 amino acids. Germline-derived CDR1 and CDR2 are MNHNS and SASEGT. In DNA, the CDR3 is TGTGCCAGCAGTGCGACAGGGGGCCCTTACCCGAACTATGGCTACACCTTC. Encoded protein: CASSATGGPYPNYGYTF.

The chain uses TRBV10-2 and TRBJ2-7; D is possibly TRBD1 (6 bases). V dropped 5 bases and J dropped 3 bases, with 8 bases sitting between them. The CDR3 has 12 amino acids. CDR1 is WSHSY, CDR2 SAAADI, per germline. CDR3 DNA: TGCGCCAGCAGTTCCAGGGGCTACGAGCAGTACTTC. Its protein is CASSSRGYEQYF.

The chain has TRBV30 and TRBJ1-5; TRBD1 matches at 8 bases. CDR1 and CDR2 from the germline V gene are GTSNPN and SVGIG (reference sequence). V was clipped by 2 bases and J by 2 bases; unmatched bases: 8. The CDR3 loop spans 16 amino acids. This CDR3 is CAWSITTGEGNQPQHF. The DNA for the CDR3 is TGTGCCTGGAGTATAACGACAGGGGAGGGCAATCAGCCCCAGCATTTT.

The chain links TRBV2 to TRBJ1-3; 7 bases match TRBD1. The ends lost 6 bases at V and 2 bases at J; junction bases unmatched: 1. Looked up from germline, CDR1 is SNHLY and CDR2 is FYNNEI. The CDR3 has 13 amino acids. CDR3 in DNA: TGTGCCAGCAGAGGGACAGCTGGAAACACCATATATTTT. It encodes CASRGTAGNTIYF.

The chain is built from TRBV28 and TRBJ2-7; no clear D. V lost 7 bases and J lost 2, with 6 bases in between. The germline gives CDR1 MDHEN, CDR2 SYDVKM. The CDR3 sequence is 11 residues long. CDR3 amino acids: CASNTPYEQYF. The CDR3 DNA reads as TGTGCCAGCAACACGCCCTACGAGCAGTACTTC.